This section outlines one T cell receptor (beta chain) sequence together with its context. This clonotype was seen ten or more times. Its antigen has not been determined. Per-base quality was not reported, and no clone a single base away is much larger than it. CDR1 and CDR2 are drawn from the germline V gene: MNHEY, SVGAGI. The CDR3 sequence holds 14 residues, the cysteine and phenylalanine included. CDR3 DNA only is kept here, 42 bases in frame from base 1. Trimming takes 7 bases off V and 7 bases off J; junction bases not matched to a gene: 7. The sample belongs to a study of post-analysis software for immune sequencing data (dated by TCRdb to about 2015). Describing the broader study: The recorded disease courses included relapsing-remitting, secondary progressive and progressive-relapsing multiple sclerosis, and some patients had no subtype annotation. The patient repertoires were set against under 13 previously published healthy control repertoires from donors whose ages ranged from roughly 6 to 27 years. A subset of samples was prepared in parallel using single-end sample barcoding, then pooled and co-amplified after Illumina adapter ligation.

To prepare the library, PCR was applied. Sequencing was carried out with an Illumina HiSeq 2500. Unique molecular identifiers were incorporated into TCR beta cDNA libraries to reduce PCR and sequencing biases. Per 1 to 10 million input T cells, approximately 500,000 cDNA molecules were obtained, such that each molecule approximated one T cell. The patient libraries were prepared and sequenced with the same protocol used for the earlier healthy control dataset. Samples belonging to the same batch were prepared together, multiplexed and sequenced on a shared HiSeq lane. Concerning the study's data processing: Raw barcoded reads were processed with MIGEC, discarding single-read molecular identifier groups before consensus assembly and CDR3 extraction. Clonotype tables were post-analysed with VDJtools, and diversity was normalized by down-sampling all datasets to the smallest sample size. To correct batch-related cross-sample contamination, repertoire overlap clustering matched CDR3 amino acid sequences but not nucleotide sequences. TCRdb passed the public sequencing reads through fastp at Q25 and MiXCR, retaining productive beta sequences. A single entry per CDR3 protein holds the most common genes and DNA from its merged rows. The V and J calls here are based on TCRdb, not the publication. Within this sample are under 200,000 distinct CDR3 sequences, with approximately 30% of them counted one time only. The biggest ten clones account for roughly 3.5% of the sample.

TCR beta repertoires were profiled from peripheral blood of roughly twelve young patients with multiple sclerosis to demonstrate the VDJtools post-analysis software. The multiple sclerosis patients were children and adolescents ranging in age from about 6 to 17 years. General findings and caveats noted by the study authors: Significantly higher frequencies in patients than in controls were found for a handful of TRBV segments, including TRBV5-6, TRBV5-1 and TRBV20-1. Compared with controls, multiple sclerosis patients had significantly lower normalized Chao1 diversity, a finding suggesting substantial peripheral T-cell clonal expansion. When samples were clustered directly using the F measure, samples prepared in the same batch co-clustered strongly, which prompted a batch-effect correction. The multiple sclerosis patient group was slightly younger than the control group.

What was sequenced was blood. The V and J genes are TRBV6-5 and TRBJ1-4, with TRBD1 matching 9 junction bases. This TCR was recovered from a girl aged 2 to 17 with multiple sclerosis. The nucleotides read TGTGCCAGCACCGACAGGGGGGGGAGTGAAAAACTGTTTTTT. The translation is CASTDRGGSEKLFF.